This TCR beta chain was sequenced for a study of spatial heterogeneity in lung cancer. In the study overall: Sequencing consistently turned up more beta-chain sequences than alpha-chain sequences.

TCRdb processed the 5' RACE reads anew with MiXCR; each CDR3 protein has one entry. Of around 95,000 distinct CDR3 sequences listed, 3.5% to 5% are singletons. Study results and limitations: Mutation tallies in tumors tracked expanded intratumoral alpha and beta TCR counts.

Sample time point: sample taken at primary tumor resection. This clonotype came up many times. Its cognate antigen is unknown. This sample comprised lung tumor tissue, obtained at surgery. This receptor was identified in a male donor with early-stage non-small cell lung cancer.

As DNA, the CDR3 is TGTGCCAGCAGCACCGACAGCTTACTGAACACTGAAGCTTTCTTT. Its protein product is CASSTDSLLNTEAFF. The rearrangement links TRBV11-1 to TRBJ1-1; D might be TRBD1 (5 bases). Germline values: CDR1 SGHAT, CDR2 FQDESV (reference sequence). CDR3 length: 15 amino acids. The V end lost 5 bases, the J end lost 0 bases, and 13 bases lay between the germline ends.